The 26 T cell receptor beta chains below come from one sample, sequenced in a study of Graves' ophthalmopathy and Graves' hyperthyroidism. TCR beta CDR3 regions were amplified from RNA transcripts. Following a first-round RT-PCR that used HTBI primers, a second-round multiplex PCR was carried out. MiXCR, applied by TCRdb to the multiplex PCR reads, yields one record per CDR3 protein. The profile shows a few hundred thousand distinct CDR3 sequences, around a fifth of them singletons. Material for sequencing was peripheral blood. Receptor source: a woman aged 45 to 65 with Graves' ophthalmopathy.

This clonotype was seen repeatedly, ten times or more. This chain links TRBV27 with TRBJ2-2; D is ambiguous. This CDR3 region has 14 residues. CDR1 MNHEY and CDR2 SMNVEV come from the germline V gene (reference sequence). V was pared by 4 bases and J by 5 bases, with 11 bases between. The CDR3 sequence is CASSYTRKTGELFF. The CDR3 DNA sequence: TGTGCCAGCAGTTATACTCGTAAGACCGGGGAGCTGTTTTTT.

This clonotype was seen at least ten times. The CDR3 DNA is TGTGCCAGCAGTCTCCGGCCGCGAGATTCACCCCTCCACTTT. Translation gives CASSLRPRDSPLHF. The rearrangement links TRBV12-3 or TRBV12-4 to TRBJ1-6; D not resolved. This CDR3 has 14 amino acids. Deletions cut 5 bases from V and 8 bases from J, with 13 bases between.

The chain carries TRBV30 and TRBJ2-2; D ambiguous. The CDR3 has 15 residues. CDR1 GTSNPN and CDR2 SVGIG come from the germline V gene (reference sequence). Trimming cost V 0 bases and J 8 bases, with 16 bases left between them. CDR3 DNA: TGTGCCTGGAGTGTACAATTTGCAGGTTTGGGGGAGCTGTTTTTT. Its translation is CAWSVQFAGLGELFF.

The chain is built from TRBV28 and TRBJ1-2; tentatively, D is TRBD1 (6 bases). V dropped 5 bases and J dropped 5 bases, with 12 bases sitting between them. This CDR3 has 13 residues. CDR1 is MDHEN and CDR2 is SYDVKM in the germline V gene. The CDR3 spells CASSEARGYGYTF. CDR3 coding DNA: TGTGCCAGCAGTGAAGCCAGGGGTTATGGCTACACCTTC.

The V and J genes are TRBV6-2 or TRBV6-3 and TRBJ2-7; 7 bases are shared with TRBD1. This CDR3 has 15 amino acids. J lost 0 bases, V lost 1 base, and 3 bases had no gene match. Germline V gives CDR1 MNHEY, CDR2 SVGEGT. CDR3 bases: TGTGCCAGCAGTTACTTAACAGGGGTCTCCTACGAGCAGTACTTC. This sequence encodes CASSYLTGVSYEQYF.

This clonotype was seen repeatedly, ten times or more. V and J are TRBV7-8 and TRBJ2-7; TRBD1 is a possible D gene (6 bases). This CDR3 region has 12 residues. V was pared by 7 bases and J by 2 bases, with 9 bases between. The V gene's germline CDR1 is SGHVS and CDR2 FQNEAQ. Here the CDR3 DNA reads TGTGCCAGCACGAGGGACACCTACGAGCAGTACTTC. Translating it yields CASTRDTYEQYF. Filled out from reference TRBV7-8 and TRBJ2-7, the complete variable domain reads GAGVSQSPRYKVAKRGQDVALRCDPISGHVSLFWYQQALGQGPEFLTYFQNEAQLDKSGLPSDRFFAERPEGSVSTLKIQRTQQEDSAVYLCASTRDTYEQYFGPGTRLTVT.

The chain has TRBV15 and TRBJ2-7, with D unclear. The length of the CDR3 is 13 residues. Germline CDR1 reads LNHNV; CDR2 reads YYDKDF (reference sequence). V was cut by 0 bases and J by 7 bases, with 10 bases left in between. Here the CDR3 DNA reads TGTGCCACCAGCAGAGATGTGATTGGGGAGCAGTACTTC. Its protein product is CATSRDVIGEQYF.

A note on this clonotype: One junction end does not reproduce the germline sequence, and a read error may be involved. V and J are TRBV24-1 and TRBJ2-7, with D possibly being TRBD1 (6 bases). There are 15 residues in the CDR3. CDR1 and CDR2 (germline): KGHDR, SFDVKD. CDR3 nucleotide sequence: TGTGCCACCAGTGAATCCGCACAGGGAAGGTACGAGCAGTCCTTC. Encoded protein: CATSESAQGRYEQSF.

In this sample, this clonotype turned up a few times. The chain employs TRBV11-2 and TRBJ2-7, with a weak D call TRBD2 (5 bases). Germline-derived CDR1 and CDR2 are SGHAT and FQNNGV. The V gene lost 1 base and the J gene lost 3 bases, with 16 bases spanning the gap. CDR3 length: 16 amino acids. CDR3 in amino acids: CASSLGWRPVHYEQYF. The CDR3 DNA reads as TGTGCCAGCAGCTTAGGATGGAGGCCAGTCCACTACGAGCAGTACTTC.

In its sample, this clonotype was seen many times. V gene TRBV7-8 combines with J gene TRBJ1-6; tentative D call: TRBD1 (6 bases). The V end was cut by 8 bases, the J end by 9 bases, with 17 bases between. This CDR3 is built from 14 residues. CDR1 is SGHVS, CDR2 FQNEAQ, per germline. The CDR3 DNA reads as TGTGCCAGCCGCAAATCAGGGGACGGTTCACCCCTCCACTTT. This codes for CASRKSGDGSPLHF.

This clonotype was seen repeatedly, ten times or more. J is TRBJ2-4 and V is TRBV20-1; 8 bases map to TRBD1. This CDR3 is 20 amino acids long. J gave up 0 bases and V 5 bases, and 21 bases lay outside the gene matches. CDR1 is DFQATT, CDR2 SNEGSKA, per germline (reference sequence). CDR3 nucleotides: TGCAGTGCTCGCCCAAGGCTCGGGACAGGCCACGGGGGAGCCAAAAACATTCAGTACTTC. Translating it yields CSARPRLGTGHGGAKNIQYF.

This sequence joins TRBV7-6 and TRBJ2-5; perhaps D is TRBD1 or TRBD2 (5 bases each). Per germline, CDR1 SGHVS and CDR2 FNYEAQ. The CDR3 loop spans 15 amino acids. V lost 5 bases to trimming and J lost 4 bases, with 17 bases between them. The CDR3 DNA is TGTGCCAGCAGCAGCGTCCTGGGGGTAACAGAGACCCAGTACTTC. It encodes CASSSVLGVTETQYF.

The table lists this clonotype with many counts. V usage is TRBV7-2 and J usage is TRBJ1-5; no clear D gene. The CDR3 has 13 residues. Germline V lookup: CDR1 SGHTA, CDR2 FQGNSA. Trimming cost V 7 bases and J 2 bases, with 9 bases left between them. The CDR3 nucleotides are TGTGCCAGCAATGACGGAGGCAATCAGCCCCAGCATTTT. This codes for CASNDGGNQPQHF.

This clonotype was recorded at least ten times. V usage is TRBV6-8 and J usage is TRBJ2-1; D is perhaps TRBD2 (5 bases). CDR3 length: 13 residues. The germline V gene has CDR1 MNHGY and CDR2 SAAAGT. The V and J ends lost 5 bases and 10 bases respectively, with 15 bases between them. CDR3 sequence (DNA): TGTGCCAGCAGTACGGGGTTGGGCAGCGAGCAGTTCTTC. Its translation is CASSTGLGSEQFF.

V usage is TRBV19 and J usage is TRBJ2-7, with 8 bases matching TRBD2. V gave up 3 bases and J gave up 0 bases; unmatched junction bases: 7. The CDR3 has 16 residues. Germline values: CDR1 LNHDA, CDR2 SQIVND (reference sequence). This CDR3 is CASSISGGSSSYEQYF. CDR3 nucleotide sequence: TGTGCCAGTAGTATTTCGGGAGGGTCGAGCTCCTACGAGCAGTACTTC.

The V and J genes are TRBV30 and TRBJ1-1; possible D gene TRBD1, 6 bases. The germline V gene encodes CDR1 GTSNPN and CDR2 SVGIG (reference sequence). The V end lost 2 bases, the J end lost 11 bases, and 12 bases lay between the germline ends. This CDR3 is 11 amino acids long. The CDR3 DNA reads as TGTGCCTGGAGTCCCAAACAGGGCGCTTTCTTT. This gives the protein CAWSPKQGAFF.

This clonotype was found many times. This chain links TRBV29-1 with TRBJ2-7, with 7 bases identical to TRBD1. After removal of 5 bases from V and 5 bases from J, the junction contained 6 bases not matched to a gene. Germline CDR1 SQVTM, CDR2 ANQGSEA. CDR3 length: 12 amino acids. The CDR3 DNA reads TGCAGCGTTCTAGGGACAGTCCACGAGCAGTACTTC. Protein: CSVLGTVHEQYF.

This clonotype appeared a single time. V is TRBV20-1 and J is TRBJ2-5; 7 nucleotides match TRBD1. Germline V gene data show CDR1 as DFQATT and CDR2 as SNEGSKA (reference sequence). The length of the CDR3 is 13 residues. Trimming removed 5 bases from V and 2 bases from J; junction bases left unmatched: 5. The CDR3 spells CSASRTGQETQYF. The CDR3 region has the DNA TGCAGTGCTTCCCGGACAGGACAAGAGACCCAGTACTTC.

This clonotype was observed at least ten times. The V and J genes are TRBV10-3 and TRBJ1-5, with a weak D call TRBD1 (5 bases). This CDR3 has 13 residues. The V gene's germline CDR1 is ENHRY and CDR2 SYGVKD. The V and J ends lost 2 bases and 5 bases respectively, with 7 bases between them. CDR3 region: CAISEQQDQPQHF. Here the CDR3 DNA reads TGTGCCATCAGTGAGCAACAGGATCAGCCCCAGCATTTT.

This clonotype was seen at least ten times. Germline is not matched at one junction end, which may reflect a read error. The chain joins TRBV27 to TRBJ1-2; D not certain. The length of the CDR3 is 15 residues. Germline V lookup: CDR1 MNHEY, CDR2 SMNVEV (reference sequence). DNA for the CDR3: TGTGCCAGCAGTCCTCACCTAGAGCCTAAGTATGGCTACACCTTC. Translated, it gives CASSPHLEPKYGYTF.

This clonotype was observed once. The rearrangement links TRBV28 to TRBJ2-7, with D possibly matching TRBD2 (6 bases). The germline V and J ends were trimmed by 5 bases and 1 base, with 15 bases remaining between them. Germline values: CDR1 MDHEN, CDR2 SYDVKM. The CDR3 extends over 15 amino acids. This CDR3 reads CASSPGGKSSYEQYF. CDR3 bases: TGTGCCAGCAGTCCTGGGGGGAAGAGTTCCTACGAGCAGTACTTC.

This clonotype was detected ten times or more. V is TRBV6-1 and J is TRBJ1-1; the D gene is possibly TRBD1 (5 bases). V was clipped by 11 bases and J by 2 bases, with 15 bases between them. The CDR3 totals 13 residues. CDR1 and CDR2 from the germline V gene are MNHNS and SASEGT. Written as DNA, the CDR3 is TGTGCCTACCCCCCGACAGTAAACACTGAAGCTTTCTTT. Translated: CAYPPTVNTEAFF.

This clonotype was seen ten or more times. The rearrangement joins TRBV6-1 to TRBJ2-7, with TRBD1 matching 8 bases. The CDR3 runs to 15 residues. Germline V lookup: CDR1 MNHNS, CDR2 SASEGT. Unmatched junction bases numbered 8, after V lost 6 bases and J lost 1 base. The CDR3 DNA follows: TGTGCCAGCAGAGCCGGACAGGGTCTTTCCTACGAGCAGTACTTC. Residues: CASRAGQGLSYEQYF.

This clonotype was seen more than once but under ten times. This sequence joins TRBV10-3 and TRBJ1-2, with D possibly TRBD1 on 5 matching bases. Germline V CDR1 and CDR2: ENHRY, SYGVKD. The CDR3 loop spans 18 amino acids. Trimming took 0 bases from V and 4 from J, leaving 21 bases between them. CDR3 region: CAISESSLRDSQGYGYTF. The CDR3 DNA reads as TGTGCCATCAGTGAGTCCTCCCTACGGGACTCTCAAGGCTATGGCTACACCTTC.

This clonotype has at least ten counts. CDR3 sequence: CASSWDRVGEQYF. DNA of the CDR3: TGTGCCAGCAGCTGGGACAGGGTGGGCGAGCAGTACTTC. This chain links TRBV11-2 with TRBJ2-7; TRBD1 aligns across 9 bases. The CDR3 spans 13 residues. Unmatched junction bases numbered 4, after V lost 4 bases and J lost 6 bases. Germline CDR1 is SGHAT and CDR2 is FQNNGV.

A few counts support this clonotype. The chain links TRBV30 to TRBJ2-5, with unresolved D. The germline CDR1 and CDR2 sequences are GTSNPN and SVGIG (reference sequence). Trimming stripped 1 base from V and 4 bases from J, with 13 bases between. This CDR3 spans 14 amino acids. CDR3 sequence reads: CAWSDGQHIETQYF. CDR3 nucleotide sequence: TGTGCCTGGAGTGACGGTCAGCACATAGAGACCCAGTACTTC.